Below are 21 T cell receptor beta chains sequenced from a single sample in a study of beta chain features in type 1 diabetes. Reverse transcription of all isolated RNA meant that expressed TCRB transcripts were sequenced. The data were produced by immunoSEQ multiplex PCR, yet TCRdb's version contains in-frame clones alone and is incomplete. This table has approximately 160,000 clones, less than 9.5% appearing once. The source material was central memory CD4+ T cells from blood. The receptor source for this set is a woman younger than 35 in good health.

The V and J genes are TRBV30 and TRBJ2-7; 10 bases agree with TRBD2. The CDR3 runs 14 residues. Germline CDR1 and CDR2: GTSNPN and SVGIG (reference sequence). V lost 0 bases and J lost 6; bases outside the gene matches: 5. For the CDR3, the DNA is TGTGCCTGGAGTGTATCAGGACTAGCGGCCGAGCAGTACTTC. It translates to CAWSVSGLAAEQYF. The full variable domain, rest sourced from reference TRBV30 and TRBJ2-7, is SQTIHQWPATLVQPVGSPLSLECTVEGTSNPNLYWYRQAAGRGLQLLFYSVGIGQISSEVPQNLSASRPQDRQFILSSKKLLLSDSGFYLCAWSVSGLAAEQYFGPGTRLTVT.

The V gene is TRBV19, the J gene TRBJ2-1, with a weak D call TRBD2 (5 bases). Trimming removed 8 bases at V and 7 bases at J, with 15 bases between. The germline CDR1 and CDR2 sequences are LNHDA and SQIVND (reference sequence). The CDR3 is made up of 13 amino acids. This CDR3 is CASRVTGGNEQFF. In nucleotides, the CDR3 is TGTGCCAGTCGGGTAACTGGCGGGAATGAGCAGTTCTTC.

A few counts support this clone. The chain joins TRBV7-9 to TRBJ2-5, with TRBD1 matching 9 bases. This CDR3 contains 14 residues. CDR1 is SEHNR and CDR2 is FQNEAQ in the germline V gene (reference sequence). With V trimmed by 5 bases and J by 5 bases, 6 bases remained unmatched. In nucleotides, the CDR3 is TGTGCCAGCAGCCGACAGGGGGTAGCCGAGACCCAGTACTTC. This encodes CASSRQGVAETQYF.

There are a few counts of this clone. The chain has TRBV6-5 and TRBJ2-1; 9 positions match TRBD2. CDR1 MNHEY and CDR2 SVGAGI come from the germline V gene. V lost 6 bases, J lost 2 bases, and 5 bases stayed unmatched. The CDR3 extends over 15 amino acids. The CDR3: CASRISGSPYNEQFF. DNA for the CDR3: TGTGCCAGCAGGATTAGCGGGAGCCCCTACAATGAGCAGTTCTTC.

This clone was counted between two and nine times. The chain combines TRBV18 with TRBJ2-1, with D unclear. Trimming removed 3 bases from V and 4 bases from J, with 10 bases in between. From germline, CDR1 is KGHSH and CDR2 LQKENI. This CDR3 is built from 14 residues. The CDR3 region is CASSPTAAYNEQFF. CDR3 nucleotide sequence: TGTGCCAGCTCACCGACGGCGGCATACAATGAGCAGTTCTTC.

This chain joins TRBV28 and TRBJ1-5; 7 nucleotides line up with TRBD1. This CDR3 region has 17 residues. Germline loops: CDR1 MDHEN, CDR2 SYDVKM. V lost 5 bases and J lost 5; bases outside the gene matches: 15. CDR3 sequence (DNA): TGTGCCAGCAGTCGACAGGGTCAGAGGACTTTGCATCAGCCCCAGCATTTT. This gives the protein CASSRQGQRTLHQPQHF.

V gene TRBV10-2 combines with J gene TRBJ1-1; D is unclear. V lost 4 bases and J lost 6, with 9 bases in between. Germline CDR1 is WSHSY and CDR2 is SAAADI. The CDR3 has 12 amino acids. CDR3: CASSGPLSEAFF. The CDR3 nucleotides are TGCGCCAGCAGTGGCCCACTGTCTGAAGCTTTCTTT.

This clone was recorded a few times. The genes are TRBV6-5 and TRBJ2-7; 10 nucleotides align to TRBD1. The CDR3 contains 15 residues. Germline loops: CDR1 MNHEY, CDR2 SVGAGI. Trimming removed 0 bases from V and 6 bases from J; junction bases left unmatched: 5. The CDR3 nucleotides read TGTGCCAGCAGTTACTCTAGACAGGGGGCAGGCGAGCAGTACTTC. It specifies CASSYSRQGAGEQYF.

The CDR3 reads CASSPLATGGPSEKLFF. CDR3 DNA: TGTGCCAGCTCACCACTTGCGACAGGGGGCCCCTCAGAAAAACTGTTTTTT. This sequence joins TRBV18 and TRBJ1-4, with TRBD1 identical over 10 bases. Germline lookup yields CDR1 KGHSH and CDR2 LQKENI. This CDR3 spans 17 amino acids. V lost 1 base to trimming and J lost 8 bases; unmatched junction nucleotides: 10.

A single count supports this clone. The rearrangement joins TRBV27 to TRBJ2-7; 10 nucleotides line up with TRBD2. V shed 6 bases, J shed 7 bases, and the junction held 6 bases outside the gene matches. The length of the CDR3 is 13 residues. Germline V gene sequence: CDR1 MNHEY, CDR2 SMNVEV (reference sequence). CDR3 nucleotides: TGTGCCAGCAGACCGGGACTAGCGAGGGAGCAGTACTTC. Its translation: CASRPGLAREQYF.

This clone was observed a handful of times. The gene calls are TRBV7-2 and TRBJ2-7, with D perhaps TRBD1 (6 bases). Germline V CDR1 and CDR2: SGHTA, FQGNSA. V gave up 5 bases and J gave up 7 bases, with 15 bases separating them. This CDR3 contains 13 residues. CDR3 in DNA: TGTGCCAGCAGCACTCAACAGGGTCAGGAGCAGTACTTC. Residues: CASSTQQGQEQYF.

This clone was seen only a few times. Here the CDR3 reads CASSLVRLTTNEQYF. The CDR3 coding sequence is TGTGCCAGCAGCTTAGTCCGACTAACTACCAACGAGCAGTACTTC. V gene TRBV11-2 combines with J gene TRBJ2-7, with D perhaps matching TRBD2 (5 bases). Germline CDR1 is SGHAT and CDR2 is FQNNGV. This CDR3 comprises 15 residues. V was clipped by 1 base and J by 5 bases, with 15 bases between them. Looking up the rest from reference TRBV11-2 and TRBJ2-7 gives the full variable domain: EAGVAQSPRYKIIEKRQSVAFWCNPISGHATLYWYQQILGQGPKLLIQFQNNGVVDDSQLPKDRFSAERLKGVDSTLKIQPAKLEDSAVYLCASSLVRLTTNEQYFGPGTRLTVT.

This clone has just a few counts. The chain is built from TRBV6-6 and TRBJ1-1, with D possibly matching TRBD1 (5 bases). This CDR3 has 15 residues. CDR1 and CDR2 from the germline V gene are MNHNY and SVGAGI (reference sequence). V was trimmed by 5 bases and J by 4 bases, leaving 17 bases between them. CDR3 nucleotides: TGTGCCAGCAGTCCCGGTGGAGGGACGGGCACTGAAGCTTTCTTT. Translation: CASSPGGGTGTEAFF.

This chain links TRBV5-1 with TRBJ1-1; a possible D gene is TRBD1 (5 bases). The CDR3 sequence is 14 residues long. CDR1 and CDR2 (germline): SGHRS, YFSETQ. V dropped 3 bases and J dropped 1 base, with 10 bases sitting between them. This CDR3 is CASSSDQGNTEAFF. Here the CDR3 DNA reads TGCGCCAGCAGCTCGGATCAGGGGAACACTGAAGCTTTCTTT.

This chain joins TRBV29-1 and TRBJ1-1; 9 nucleotides agree with TRBD1. V dropped 3 bases and J dropped 6; count of bases not matched to a gene: 5. CDR1 SQVTM and CDR2 ANQGSEA come from the germline V gene. The CDR3 covers 13 residues. The CDR3 here is CSVEKDRGSEAFF. The CDR3 DNA is TGCAGCGTTGAGAAGGACAGGGGATCTGAAGCTTTCTTT.

This clone has only a few counts. The CDR3 here is CASSLILNGYTF. The CDR3 bases are TGTGCCAGCAGCTTGATACTGAATGGCTACACCTTC. The chain recombines TRBV5-6 with TRBJ1-2, with D uncertain. Germline assignment: CDR1 SGHDT and CDR2 YYEEEE. The CDR3 spans 12 residues. The germline V and J ends were trimmed by 1 base and 6 bases, with 7 bases remaining between them.

The CDR3 nucleotides read TGTGCCAGCCTCACGGATCAGCCCCAGCATTTT. Its protein is CASLTDQPQHF. This chain links TRBV5-4 with TRBJ1-5; D is uncertain. Per germline, CDR1 SGHNT and CDR2 YYREEE (reference sequence). This CDR3 has 11 amino acids. V was shortened by 7 bases and J by 5 bases, with 7 bases between the two germline ends.

This chain joins TRBV18 and TRBJ1-1; 7 bases fit TRBD1. With V trimmed by 3 bases and J by 7 bases, 2 bases remained unmatched. Germline CDR1 KGHSH, CDR2 LQKENI. The CDR3 spans 12 residues. CDR3 loop: CASSPGQVEAFF. The DNA for the CDR3 is TGTGCCAGCTCACCCGGACAGGTTGAAGCTTTCTTT.

The rearrangement joins TRBV7-8 to TRBJ2-7; the D gene is possibly TRBD1 (6 bases). The CDR3 totals 13 residues. Germline V gene sequence: CDR1 SGHVS, CDR2 FQNEAQ. Between the trimmed V and J ends, which lost 4 bases and 3 bases, there was a span of 10 bases. For the CDR3, the DNA is TGTGCCAGCAGCTCTGGGGGCTACTACGAGCAGTACTTC. Its protein product is CASSSGGYYEQYF.

This clone was picked up a small number of times. As DNA, the CDR3 is TGTGCCTGGAGTCTAGTCCCAGATACGCAGTATTTT. Amino acid sequence: CAWSLVPDTQYF. The chain couples TRBV30 to TRBJ2-3; D is unresolved. Germline-derived CDR1 and CDR2 are GTSNPN and SVGIG (reference sequence). The length of the CDR3 is 12 residues. The V end lost 2 bases, the J end lost 4 bases, and 7 bases lay between the germline ends.

This chain links TRBV9 with TRBJ2-5, with 10 bases matching TRBD2. Per the germline V gene, CDR1 is SGDLS and CDR2 is YYNGEE. This CDR3 is 16 amino acids long. The V and J ends lost 1 base and 2 bases, in that order; junction bases with no gene match: 5. CDR3 coding DNA: TGTGCCAGCAGCGTATATAGCGGGGGGTTACAAGAGACCCAGTACTTC. This translates into CASSVYSGGLQETQYF.